By proportion, the clone carrying this TCR beta chain is large. The record originates from a study of sequential checkpoint blockade in melanoma. Looking at the study overall: Arm A got nivolumab then ipilimumab; arm B the reverse, 1:1. Each arm's sequence ended with maintenance nivolumab.

Treatment described: randomized to nivolumab then ipilimumab (arm A) or the reverse (arm B). Produced via immunoSEQ multiplex PCR; TCRdb's table is partial and in-frame only. The sample holds over 10,000 clones, approximately 62% seen once. The clonotype comes from a human donor with melanoma. Material: CD8+ T cells sorted from blood (inferred from file names), obtained from a patient given nivolumab and ipilimumab in sequence.

For the CDR3, the DNA is TGCGCCAGCAGCTTGGTGGCTAGCGGGGGGCCTAAGCCGAACACCGGGGAGCTGTTTTTT. Translation gives CASSLVASGGPKPNTGELFF. The chain joins TRBV5-1 to TRBJ2-2, with 11 nucleotides matching TRBD2. The germline CDR1 and CDR2 sequences are SGHRS and YFSETQ. V lost 0 bases to trimming and J lost 0 bases; unmatched junction nucleotides: 10. The CDR3 is made up of 20 amino acids.